Shown below are 16 T cell receptor beta chains from a single sample sequenced in a study of T-cell memory formation after mild COVID-19. TCRdb re-analysed the 5' RACE reads in MiXCR, keeping a single row per CDR3 protein. The data show about 290,000 distinct CDR3 sequences, roughly 15% seen once. Sequenced material: PBMCs or a T cell subset sorted from them (not recorded which). These receptor sequences come from a man between 18 and 29 years old who had mild COVID-19 (a few samples of this study predate the infection). Cell type and time point are not known.

The V call is TRBV20-1, the J call TRBJ2-7; D ambiguous. CDR1 DFQATT and CDR2 SNEGSKA come from the germline V gene (reference sequence). This CDR3 is 16 amino acids long. V was trimmed by 0 bases and J by 6 bases, leaving 21 bases between them. The chain's CDR3 is CSARDRTHLRPGEQYV. The DNA for the CDR3 is TGCAGTGCTAGAGATAGGACCCACCTACGCCCGGGCGAGCAGTACGTC.

The chain carries TRBV15 and TRBJ1-6, with 7 positions matching TRBD1. After removal of 5 bases from V and 8 bases from J, the junction contained 12 bases not matched to a gene. From germline, CDR1 is LNHNV and CDR2 YYDKDF (reference sequence). The CDR3 has 16 residues. The CDR3 nucleotides are TGTGCCACCAGCGCGCCAAATTGGGACAGCCATTCACCCCTCCACTTT. Its protein product is CATSAPNWDSHSPLHF.

This clonotype occurred many times. The chain couples TRBV4-2 to TRBJ1-5, with D unclear. CDR3 length: 15 residues. V lost 1 base and J 0 bases, leaving 7 bases between the germline ends. CDR1 LGHNA and CDR2 YNFKEQ come from the germline V gene. CDR3 region: CASSQAVYSNQPQHF. The CDR3 DNA reads TGTGCCAGCAGCCAAGCAGTCTATAGCAATCAGCCCCAGCATTTT.

This chain links TRBV6-2 or TRBV6-3 with TRBJ1-1; 7 bases line up with TRBD1. This CDR3 contains 16 residues. Germline-derived CDR1 and CDR2 are MNHEY and SVGEGT. Trimming removed 5 bases from V and 5 bases from J; junction bases left unmatched: 14. CDR3 region: CASSQGGRGAETEAFF. In DNA form, the CDR3 reads TGTGCCAGCAGTCAGGGGGGACGGGGCGCTGAAACTGAAGCTTTCTTT.

This clonotype was counted only a few times. This chain joins TRBV12-3 or TRBV12-4 and TRBJ2-5, with D tentatively TRBD1 or TRBD2 (5 bases each). The CDR3 is 13 residues long. V lost 4 bases, J lost 4 bases, and 10 bases lay in between. The CDR3 region is CASSYRDGETQYF. CDR3 nucleotides: TGTGCCAGCAGTTACCGGGACGGAGAGACCCAGTACTTC.

This clonotype was observed a few times. V and J are TRBV5-1 and TRBJ2-2; TRBD2 might be the D (5 bases). The germline V and J ends were trimmed by 5 bases and 6 bases, with 14 bases remaining between them. This CDR3 spans 14 amino acids. Per the germline V gene, CDR1 is SGHRS and CDR2 is YFSETQ. The CDR3 protein is CASSFTSLAGELFF. The CDR3 DNA reads TGCGCCAGCAGTTTTACTAGTTTGGCCGGGGAGCTGTTTTTT. Complete variable domain (other parts from reference TRBV5-1 and TRBJ2-2): KAGVTQTPRYLIKTRGQQVTLSCSPISGHRSVSWYQQTPGQGLQFLFEYFSETQRNKGNFPGRFSGRQFSNSRSEMNVSTLELGDSALYLCASSFTSLAGELFFGEGSRLTVL.

V usage is TRBV2 and J usage is TRBJ2-7; D is undetermined. Between the trimmed V and J ends, which lost 10 bases and 3 bases, there was a span of 10 bases. Looked up from germline, CDR1 is SNHLY and CDR2 is FYNNEI. The CDR3 has 11 residues. The CDR3 region is CAIPTGYEQYV. As DNA, the CDR3 is TGTGCCATCCCGACGGGCTACGAGCAGTACGTC.

This clonotype was observed a few times. The V call is TRBV5-1, the J call TRBJ2-1; maybe TRBD2 (5 bases). This CDR3 comprises 14 residues. Trimming shortened V by 1 base and J by 4 bases, and 9 bases separated the two germline ends. CDR1 is SGHRS, CDR2 YFSETQ, per germline. The chain's CDR3 is CASSLRTGYNEQFF. CDR3 nucleotide sequence: TGCGCCAGCAGCTTGAGGACGGGGTACAATGAGCAGTTCTTC.

V and J are TRBV7-8 and TRBJ2-5; D is uncertain. V lost 10 bases to trimming and J lost 1 base, with 22 bases between them. This CDR3 is 16 amino acids long. CDR1 and CDR2 from the germline V gene are SGHVS and FQNEAQ. This chain's CDR3 is CATGGDKQNLQETQYF. CDR3 nucleotide sequence: TGTGCCACCGGCGGAGACAAACAAAACCTCCAAGAGACCCAGTACTTC. Using reference TRBV7-8 and TRBJ2-5 for the parts outside the CDR3, the full variable domain is GAGVSQSPRYKVAKRGQDVALRCDPISGHVSLFWYQQALGQGPEFLTYFQNEAQLDKSGLPSDRFFAERPEGSVSTLKIQRTQQEDSAVYLCATGGDKQNLQETQYFGPGTRLLVL.

This clonotype was counted many times. The rearrangement joins TRBV27 to TRBJ2-7; D unclear. In germline, CDR1 is MNHEY, CDR2 SMNVEV (reference sequence). CDR3 size: 14 residues. Deletions cut 5 bases from V and 0 bases from J, with 11 bases between. The CDR3 reads CASSPRLTSYEQYV. For the CDR3, the DNA is TGTGCCAGCAGTCCGAGACTCACCTCCTACGAGCAGTACGTC.

V is TRBV18 and J is TRBJ1-2, with TRBD1 matching 8 bases. With V trimmed by 3 bases and J by 0 bases, 3 bases remained unmatched. Germline V CDR1 and CDR2: KGHSH, LQKENI. The CDR3 runs to 15 residues. The CDR3 sequence is CASSPPTGANYGYTF. CDR3 DNA sequence: TGTGCCAGCTCACCGCCGACAGGGGCTAACTATGGCTACACCTTC.

In its sample, this clonotype was seen many times. The chain recombines TRBV9 with TRBJ2-3; D assignment may be TRBD1 or TRBD2 (6 bases each). This CDR3 has 16 residues. With 1 base removed from V and 4 bases from J, the gap between germline ends came to 16 bases. Germline V gene data show CDR1 as SGDLS and CDR2 as YYNGEE. CDR3 sequence: CASSVFPGEVADTQYF. The CDR3 DNA reads TGTGCCAGCAGCGTATTCCCAGGGGAGGTTGCAGATACGCAGTATTTT.

This clonotype appeared a few times. The V gene is TRBV6-6, the J gene TRBJ2-7; D possibly corresponds to TRBD1 (6 bases). V was clipped by 5 bases and J by 4 bases, with 12 bases between them. Germline CDR1 and CDR2: MNHNY and SVGAGI (reference sequence). The CDR3 has 13 amino acids. This chain's CDR3 is CASSMNRVYEQYV. The CDR3 nucleotides are TGTGCCAGCAGTATGAACAGGGTGTACGAGCAGTACGTC.

This clonotype occurred a few times. The chain carries TRBV29-1 and TRBJ1-1, with 7 bases that match TRBD1. Germline CDR1 SQVTM, CDR2 ANQGSEA. The ends lost 7 bases at V and 8 bases at J; junction bases unmatched: 4. The CDR3 contains 10 residues. The CDR3 spells CSAKTGEAFF. CDR3 nucleotide sequence: TGCAGCGCTAAGACAGGGGAAGCTTTCTTT.

DNA for the CDR3: TGTGCCATGGGCCCCACTGGCAGGGGAAGAACAGATACGCAGTATTTT. Protein product: CAMGPTGRGRTDTQYF. V gene TRBV28 combines with J gene TRBJ2-3; possibly TRBD1 for D (6 bases). The CDR3 loop spans 16 amino acids. V lost 10 bases and J 3 bases, leaving 23 bases between the germline ends. Per the germline V gene, CDR1 is MDHEN and CDR2 is SYDVKM.

This clonotype appeared a few times. This sequence joins TRBV6-2 or TRBV6-3 and TRBJ2-1, with a possible D match to TRBD2 (7 bases). This CDR3 is built from 13 residues. Trimming stripped 6 bases from V and 9 bases from J, with 15 bases between. Germline-derived CDR1 and CDR2 are MNHEY and SVGEGT. CDR3 nucleotide sequence: TGTGCCAGCAGGGGGGGGGGCCTTACTGAGCAGTTCTTC. Translated: CASRGGGLTEQFF.